These 15 T cell receptor beta chains were sequenced from one sample in a study of blood T cell repertoires in COVID-19. Repertoires were generated with immunoSEQ multiplex PCR, while TCRdb's copy carries only in-frame clones and drops some. The repertoire holds fewer than 95,000 clones, with roughly 85% as singletons. What was sequenced was peripheral blood. These receptor sequences come from a man in his forties or fifties with active or convalescent COVID-19.

The chain combines TRBV10-3 with TRBJ1-6; D may be TRBD1 (5 bases). The germline CDR1 and CDR2 sequences are ENHRY and SYGVKD. CDR3 length: 15 residues. Trimming removed 1 base from V and 7 bases from J, with 11 bases in between. Here the CDR3 reads CAISELGLRNSPLHF. DNA of the CDR3: TGTGCCATCAGTGAGTTGGGACTCAGGAATTCACCCCTCCACTTT.

The V and J genes are TRBV5-4 and TRBJ2-5; tentative D call: TRBD1 (6 bases). Germline values: CDR1 SGHNT, CDR2 YYREEE (reference sequence). This CDR3 spans 14 amino acids. The V end lost 4 bases, the J end lost 1 base, and 11 bases lay between the germline ends. The CDR3 coding sequence is TGTGCCAGCAGCCCGGGACAAATCCAAGAGACCCAGTACTTC. Residues: CASSPGQIQETQYF.

In the case of this clone: Other nucleotide sequences in the sample specify the same CDR3. The chain employs TRBV5-1 and TRBJ2-1, with TRBD1 identical over 8 bases. The ends lost 2 bases at V and 6 bases at J; junction bases unmatched: 4. Germline V gene sequence: CDR1 SGHRS, CDR2 YFSETQ. This CDR3 has 14 amino acids. The CDR3 reads CASSLGQGGNEQFF. In nucleotides, the CDR3 is TGCGCCAGCAGCTTAGGACAGGGTGGCAATGAGCAGTTCTTC.

The chain employs TRBV7-8 and TRBJ2-1, with TRBD2 identical over 12 bases. The germline V gene has CDR1 SGHVS and CDR2 FQNEAQ. V trimming: 2 bases; J trimming: 4 bases; junction bases outside the gene matches: 3. The CDR3 has 16 residues. This CDR3 reads CASSLRLAGAYNEQFF. In DNA, the CDR3 is TGTGCCAGCAGCTTAAGACTAGCGGGAGCATACAATGAGCAGTTCTTC.

The chain employs TRBV6-5 and TRBJ2-7; the match to TRBD1 covers 7 bases. The CDR3 runs 13 residues. J gave up 5 bases and V 6 bases, and 7 bases lay outside the gene matches. CDR1 is MNHEY and CDR2 is SVGAGI in the germline V gene. CDR3 in amino acids: CASRTDRANEQYF. The DNA of the CDR3 is TGTGCCAGCAGGACCGACAGGGCGAACGAGCAGTACTTC.

The rearrangement uses TRBV5-1 and TRBJ2-2; D is uncertain. The CDR3 has 14 residues. V gave up 5 bases and J gave up 4 bases, with 12 bases separating them. CDR1 SGHRS and CDR2 YFSETQ come from the germline V gene. The CDR3 DNA follows: TGCGCCAGCAGTCTGCTTTCGGGCACCGGGGAGCTGTTTTTT. It is translated as CASSLLSGTGELFF.

The gene calls are TRBV6-5 and TRBJ2-5, with 9 bases aligning to TRBD1. V lost 8 bases and J lost 2; bases outside the gene matches: 6. This CDR3 is built from 14 residues. Germline assignment: CDR1 MNHEY and CDR2 SVGAGI. The CDR3 DNA is TGTGCCAGCGCCCGGGACAGGGCTCAAGAGACCCAGTACTTC. The encoded protein is CASARDRAQETQYF.

The rearrangement links TRBV7-2 to TRBJ2-7; D is ambiguous. V gave up 1 base and J gave up 3 bases, with 13 bases separating them. CDR3 length: 15 amino acids. CDR1 and CDR2 (germline): SGHTA, FQGNSA. The CDR3 region has the DNA TGTGCCAGCAGCTTAGGATGGCAGGCTCTCTACGAGCAGTACTTC. As protein: CASSLGWQALYEQYF. The variable domain in full, completed from reference TRBV7-2 and TRBJ2-7, reads GAGVSQSPSNKVTEKGKDVELRCDPISGHTALYWYRQSLGQGLEFLIYFQGNSAPDKSGLPSDRFSAERTGGSVSTLTIQRTQQEDSAVYLCASSLGWQALYEQYFGPGTRLTVT.

This rearrangement joins TRBV19 to TRBJ2-5; no reliable D call. Trimming stripped 5 bases from V and 5 bases from J, with 12 bases between. This CDR3 contains 13 residues. Germline V gene sequence: CDR1 LNHDA, CDR2 SQIVND (reference sequence). The CDR3 coding sequence is TGTGCCAGTAGTGGCCCCCTCGGGGAGACCCAGTACTTC. Translation gives CASSGPLGETQYF.

The rearrangement joins TRBV18 to TRBJ2-1, with 9 bases aligning to TRBD2. The germline V gene has CDR1 KGHSH and CDR2 LQKENI. This CDR3 spans 16 amino acids. The V segment lost 1 base and the J segment 7 bases; nucleotides outside the gene matches: 8. CDR3 region: CASSPRNSGGPNEQFF. In nucleotides, the CDR3 is TGTGCCAGCTCACCACGAAACAGCGGGGGGCCGAATGAGCAGTTCTTC. Full variable domain (missing parts from reference TRBV18 and TRBJ2-1): NAGVMQNPRHLVRRRGQEARLRCSPMKGHSHVYWYRQLPEEGLKFMVYLQKENIIDESGMPKERFSAEFPKEGPSILRIQQVVRGDSAAYFCASSPRNSGGPNEQFFGPGTRLTVL.

The chain recombines TRBV30 with TRBJ2-2; the D is unclear. The germline V gene encodes CDR1 GTSNPN and CDR2 SVGIG (reference sequence). V was pared by 2 bases and J by 3 bases, with 7 bases between. The CDR3 has 13 residues. The DNA for the CDR3 is TGTGCCTGGAGTAGGCAGGACACCGGGGAGCTGTTTTTT. The encoded protein is CAWSRQDTGELFF.

In this sample, this clone turned up once. This chain joins TRBV2 and TRBJ2-1; 14 bases are shared with TRBD2. CDR1 and CDR2 (germline): SNHLY, FYNNEI. Germline trimming cut 6 bases from V and 3 bases from J; bases unmatched to any gene: 1. The CDR3 length is 15 residues. CDR3 coding DNA: TGTGCCAGCAGAGGGACTAGCGGGGGCTACAATGAGCAGTTCTTC. Translation: CASRGTSGGYNEQFF.

The V call is TRBV28, the J call TRBJ1-4; TRBD1 aligns across 11 bases. The CDR3 is made up of 17 amino acids. The ends lost 7 bases at V and 7 bases at J; junction bases unmatched: 14. The germline CDR1 and CDR2 sequences are MDHEN and SYDVKM. DNA of the CDR3: TGTGCCAGCACCTCGGACAGGGGGCACCCAACTGGTGAAAAACTGTTTTTT. This sequence encodes CASTSDRGHPTGEKLFF. Filled out from reference TRBV28 and TRBJ1-4, the complete variable domain reads DVKVTQSSRYLVKRTGEKVFLECVQDMDHENMFWYRQDPGLGLRLIYFSYDVKMKEKGDIPEGYSVSREKKERFSLILESASTNQTSMYLCASTSDRGHPTGEKLFFGSGTQLSVL.

This rearrangement joins TRBV7-9 to TRBJ2-1, with TRBD2 identical over 12 bases. The trim removed 6 bases at V and 9 bases at J, leaving 12 bases unmatched. The CDR3 covers 16 residues. Germline V gene sequence: CDR1 SEHNR, CDR2 FQNEAQ (reference sequence). The CDR3 DNA sequence: TGTGCCAGCAGTGAGAAGGGACTAGCGGGTACCACTGAGCAGTTCTTC. Translation: CASSEKGLAGTTEQFF.

The rearrangement links TRBV19 to TRBJ2-2; D is ambiguous. This CDR3 has 12 amino acids. CDR1 is LNHDA and CDR2 is SQIVND in the germline V gene (reference sequence). V lost 7 bases, J lost 7 bases, and 10 bases lay in between. The CDR3 DNA reads as TGTGCCAGTACCGTGGAGTTCGGGGAGCTGTTTTTT. Its translation is CASTVEFGELFF.